Reported below is one T cell receptor (beta chain). Both 60 Vbeta primers and 13 Jbeta primers went into the PCR. Libraries were prepared by immunoSEQ multiplex PCR; TCRdb keeps only in-frame clonotypes and omits some of them. Among around 150,000 clones listed, about 78% were seen once. This sample is drawn from a study of cytomegalovirus exposure and HLA in healthy donors. Germline V CDR1 and CDR2: MNHNY, SVGAGI (reference sequence). The CDR3 is 14 residues long. Trimming cost V 2 bases and J 2 bases, with 10 bases left between them. This rearrangement joins TRBV6-6 to TRBJ2-7, with no clear D. The TCR was taken from a male donor in good health and CMV-seronegative. Sequencing was done on a sample of PBMCs. CDR3 nucleotides: TGTGCCAGCAGTTACAAACAAAACACCTACGAGCAGTACTTC. This translates into CASSYKQNTYEQYF.